The clone carrying this T cell receptor (beta chain) was counted only a few times. Each CDR3 protein is one row after TCRdb ran MiXCR on the 5' RACE reads. The data contain approximately 300,000 distinct CDR3 sequences, 6.8% of them singletons. V was trimmed by 2 bases and J by 0 bases, leaving 5 bases between them. Germline values: CDR1 SEHNR, CDR2 FQNEAQ (reference sequence). The CDR3 runs to 14 residues. This sample was included in a study of T cells after yellow fever vaccination. This clonotype was obtained from a man younger than 35 who received the YFV17D yellow fever vaccine. The chain recombines TRBV7-9 with TRBJ1-3; D remains ambiguous. Here the sequenced sample was PBMCs, taken around 45 days after the first yellow fever vaccination. The CDR3 DNA follows: TGTGCCAGCAGCTTAAACCTCTCTGGAAACACCATATATTTT. This gives the protein CASSLNLSGNTIYF.